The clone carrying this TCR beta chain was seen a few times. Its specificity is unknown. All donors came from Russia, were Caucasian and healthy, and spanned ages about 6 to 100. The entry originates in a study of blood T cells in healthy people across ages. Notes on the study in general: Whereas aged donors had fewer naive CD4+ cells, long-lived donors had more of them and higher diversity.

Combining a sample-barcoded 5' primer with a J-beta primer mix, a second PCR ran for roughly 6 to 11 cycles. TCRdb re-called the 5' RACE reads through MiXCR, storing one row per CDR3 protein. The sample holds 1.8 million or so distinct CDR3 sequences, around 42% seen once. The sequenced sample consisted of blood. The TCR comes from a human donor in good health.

For the CDR3, the DNA is TGTGCCAGCAGCCTGGGAGCAGGGGGCCGTTCCTACGAGCAGTACTTC. Translated: CASSLGAGGRSYEQYF. The chain is built from TRBV7-6 and TRBJ2-7; 8 nucleotides line up with TRBD1. The CDR3 extends over 16 amino acids. From germline, CDR1 is SGHVS and CDR2 FNYEAQ. Losses at the gene ends were 5 bases for V and 1 base for J; bases not matched to a gene: 10.